A single sample is the source of the 32 T cell receptor beta chains below, sequenced in a study of blood T cell repertoires in COVID-19. Clones were read by immunoSEQ multiplex PCR, and TCRdb kept only the in-frame ones, dropping some. This sample has roughly 55,000 clones, with 65% to 80% found just once. The sequenced material came from peripheral blood. All receptors derive from a human donor in a cohort sampled during active COVID-19.

The rearrangement joins TRBV2 to TRBJ1-2; 7 bases agree with TRBD1. Germline loops: CDR1 SNHLY, CDR2 FYNNEI. V lost 6 bases and J lost 0; bases outside the gene matches: 4. CDR3 length: 14 amino acids. The CDR3 DNA follows: TGTGCCAGCAGGTGGCAGGGGGCTAACTATGGCTACACCTTC. This translates into CASRWQGANYGYTF.

There are many counts of this clone. The CDR3 nucleotides are TGTGCCAGCAATAGAGGGAACTATGGCTACACCTTC. Protein: CASNRGNYGYTF. The chain employs TRBV28 and TRBJ1-2; D is unclear. The V gene lost 7 bases and the J gene lost 2 bases, with 8 bases spanning the gap. The germline V gene encodes CDR1 MDHEN and CDR2 SYDVKM. The CDR3 is 12 amino acids.

V usage is TRBV29-1 and J usage is TRBJ2-1; tentatively, D is TRBD2 (5 bases). There are 14 residues in the CDR3. V lost 4 bases to trimming and J lost 4 bases, with 14 bases between them. From germline, CDR1 is SQVTM and CDR2 ANQGSEA. CDR3 sequence (DNA): TGCAGCGTTGTCGGGCGGGCGAAGTACAATGAGCAGTTCTTC. Translating it yields CSVVGRAKYNEQFF.

The chain uses TRBV4-3 and TRBJ1-2; maybe TRBD1 (5 bases). The CDR3 length is 16 residues. CDR1 is LGHNA and CDR2 is YSLEER in the germline V gene. V dropped 4 bases and J dropped 4 bases, with 19 bases sitting between them. The CDR3 bases are TGCGCCAGCAGCCTCGGGGGTGGGTCTCCTCTCTATGGCTACACCTTC. Translating gives CASSLGGGSPLYGYTF.

The CDR3 region is CASSVTGVYGNTIYF. The DNA of the CDR3 is TGTGCCAGCAGTGTCACAGGGGTCTATGGAAACACCATATATTTT. This chain joins TRBV28 and TRBJ1-3, with 7 bases that match TRBD1. Per germline, CDR1 MDHEN and CDR2 SYDVKM. V dropped 5 bases and J dropped 3; count of bases not matched to a gene: 7. There are 15 residues in the CDR3.

This chain connects TRBV7-6 to TRBJ2-1, with D possibly being TRBD1 (6 bases). The CDR3 totals 16 residues. The germline V gene has CDR1 SGHVS and CDR2 FNYEAQ. Trimming took 1 base from V and 11 from J, leaving 21 bases between them. The CDR3 DNA reads as TGTGCCAGCAGCTTAGGCTCCTCTCCAGGACAGTTGAAGCAGTTCTTC. Protein: CASSLGSSPGQLKQFF.

The chain combines TRBV3-1 (or the pseudogene TRBV3-2) with TRBJ2-7; D possibly corresponds to TRBD1 (6 bases). The germline V gene encodes CDR1 LGHDT and CDR2 YNNKEL (reference sequence). V lost 1 base and J lost 2, with 9 bases in between. This CDR3 is built from 14 residues. The CDR3 is CASSQVTGTYEQYF. For the CDR3, the DNA is TGTGCCAGCAGCCAAGTAACAGGGACCTACGAGCAGTACTTC.

DNA of the CDR3: TGTGCCAGCAGTTTTGTAGCGGGCACAGATACGCAGTATTTT. Translated, it gives CASSFVAGTDTQYF. The V and J genes are TRBV28 and TRBJ2-3; tentatively, D is TRBD2 (6 bases). The V gene lost 3 bases and the J gene lost 1 base, with 8 bases spanning the gap. This CDR3 has 14 residues. The germline V gene encodes CDR1 MDHEN and CDR2 SYDVKM.

The chain is built from TRBV7-6 and TRBJ1-1; 7 bases fit TRBD1. The CDR3 loop spans 16 amino acids. After removal of 5 bases from V and 0 bases from J, the junction contained 9 bases not matched to a gene. Germline assignment: CDR1 SGHVS and CDR2 FNYEAQ. Written as DNA, the CDR3 is TGTGCCAGCAGCCCCACAGGGGAACAAATGAACACTGAAGCTTTCTTT. Translated, it gives CASSPTGEQMNTEAFF. Filled out from reference TRBV7-6 and TRBJ1-1, the complete variable domain reads GAGVSQSPRYKVTKRGQDVALRCDPISGHVSLYWYRQALGQGPEFLTYFNYEAQQDKSGLPNDRFSAERPEGSISTLTIQRTEQRDSAMYRCASSPTGEQMNTEAFFGQGTRLTVV.

In its sample, this clone was seen a few times. The V call is TRBV18, the J call TRBJ1-1; no reliable D call. This CDR3 region has 15 residues. CDR1 is KGHSH, CDR2 LQKENI, per germline. V shed 6 bases and J shed 0 bases, with 14 bases lying between them. CDR3 amino acids: CASSESGSMNTEAFF. For the CDR3, the DNA is TGTGCCAGCTCCGAATCCGGTTCCATGAACACTGAAGCTTTCTTT.

J is TRBJ2-7 and V is TRBV7-2; 10 bases line up with TRBD1. Losses at the gene ends were 5 bases for V and 0 bases for J; bases not matched to a gene: 10. The length of the CDR3 is 17 residues. The V gene's germline CDR1 is SGHTA and CDR2 FQGNSA. The CDR3 sequence is CASSGRDRGPLSYEQYF. The CDR3 region has the DNA TGTGCCAGCAGCGGCCGGGACAGGGGTCCTCTCTCCTACGAGCAGTACTTC.

The genes are TRBV7-6 and TRBJ2-3; D is unclear. Deletions cut 2 bases from V and 3 bases from J, with 9 bases between. The CDR3 is made up of 14 amino acids. Germline loops: CDR1 SGHVS, CDR2 FNYEAQ. CDR3 coding DNA: TGTGCCAGCAGCTTAAGTGAGGCGACAGATACGCAGTATTTT. Protein sequence: CASSLSEATDTQYF.

This clone was observed once. The CDR3: CASSLTSYFADTQYF. The CDR3 DNA is TGTGCCAGCAGCTTGACTAGTTATTTCGCAGATACGCAGTATTTT. V is TRBV11-3 and J is TRBJ2-3, with D possibly TRBD2 on 6 matching bases. The CDR3 consists of 15 residues. Germline assignment: CDR1 SGHNT and CDR2 YENEEA. Trimming stripped 3 bases from V and 4 bases from J, with 14 bases between.

This clone was picked up one time. This chain links TRBV12-3 or TRBV12-4 with TRBJ2-3; 8 bases align to TRBD2. The junction had 3 bases not matched to a gene; V was cut back by 6 bases and J by 4 bases. CDR3 length: 13 amino acids. This chain's CDR3 is CASSWTSSDTQYF. CDR3 bases: TGTGCCAGCAGCTGGACTAGCTCAGATACGCAGTATTTT.

The chain uses TRBV4-1 and TRBJ2-5; no definite D call. Germline assignment: CDR1 MGHRA and CDR2 YSYEKL. V was cut by 1 base and J by 1 base, with 7 bases left in between. The CDR3 contains 14 residues. CDR3 nucleotide sequence: TGCGCCAGCAGCCAAGTTTCATTCCAAGAGACCCAGTACTTC. The encoded protein is CASSQVSFQETQYF.

This clone has only one observation. This sequence joins TRBV18 and TRBJ2-3; 7 nucleotides align to TRBD2. Trimming removed 1 base from V and 2 bases from J; junction bases left unmatched: 3. The germline V gene has CDR1 KGHSH and CDR2 LQKENI. The CDR3 contains 15 residues. Here the CDR3 reads CASSPLTSATDTQYF. DNA of the CDR3: TGTGCCAGCTCACCACTTACTAGCGCCACAGATACGCAGTATTTT.

The chain couples TRBV7-2 to TRBJ2-7; weak D call: TRBD2 (7 bases). V lost 5 bases to trimming and J lost 4 bases, with 18 bases between them. The CDR3 runs to 15 residues. The germline V gene encodes CDR1 SGHTA and CDR2 FQGNSA. The CDR3 nucleotides read TGTGCCAGCAGCCTACGGGGGGCCGCTGGTTACGAGCAGTACTTC. Translation: CASSLRGAAGYEQYF. Filled out from reference TRBV7-2 and TRBJ2-7, the complete variable domain reads GAGVSQSPSNKVTEKGKDVELRCDPISGHTALYWYRQSLGQGLEFLIYFQGNSAPDKSGLPSDRFSAERTGGSVSTLTIQRTQQEDSAVYLCASSLRGAAGYEQYFGPGTRLTVT.

The CDR3 nucleotides are TGTGCCAGCAGCTTAGGCGACAGCTCGAATCAGCCCCAGCATTTT. Translated: CASSLGDSSNQPQHF. The chain couples TRBV7-9 to TRBJ1-5, with D maybe TRBD1 (5 bases). Trimming cost V 1 base and J 4 bases, with 11 bases left between them. The V gene's germline CDR1 is SEHNR and CDR2 FQNEAQ (reference sequence). The CDR3 length is 15 residues.

The chain uses TRBV11-3 and TRBJ2-1; D remains ambiguous. This CDR3 region has 12 residues. Looked up from germline, CDR1 is SGHNT and CDR2 is YENEEA. The V end lost 4 bases, the J end lost 4 bases, and 5 bases lay between the germline ends. The CDR3 DNA reads as TGTGCCAGCAGCTCGACTTACAATGAGCAGTTCTTC. Protein: CASSSTYNEQFF. Complete variable domain (other parts from reference TRBV11-3 and TRBJ2-1): EAGVVQSPRYKIIEKKQPVAFWCNPISGHNTLYWYLQNLGQGPELLIRYENEEAVDDSQLPKDRFSAERLKGVDSTLKIQPAELGDSAVYLCASSSTYNEQFFGPGTRLTVL.

The chain has TRBV10-1 and TRBJ2-2, with a possible D match to TRBD2 (6 bases). Trimming removed 3 bases at V and 4 bases at J, with 12 bases between. Germline loops: CDR1 WNHNN, CDR2 SYGVQD (reference sequence). This CDR3 region has 15 residues. CDR3 in amino acids: CASSEAGRGTGELFF. CDR3 DNA: TGCGCCAGCAGTGAAGCGGGTAGGGGCACCGGGGAGCTGTTTTTT.

The chain combines TRBV19 with TRBJ1-5; 7 nucleotides agree with TRBD1. The CDR3 is made up of 14 amino acids. In germline, CDR1 is LNHDA, CDR2 SQIVND (reference sequence). V lost 5 bases to trimming and J lost 7 bases; unmatched junction nucleotides: 8. CDR3 in amino acids: CASSRRDSKQPQHF. CDR3 in DNA: TGTGCCAGTAGTCGCCGGGACAGTAAACAGCCCCAGCATTTT.

The genes are TRBV4-2 and TRBJ1-1; D is possibly TRBD1 (5 bases). Germline CDR1 is LGHNA and CDR2 is YNFKEQ. Trimming left V 3 bases short and J 7 bases short, with 18 bases between. The CDR3 covers 15 residues. The CDR3, as DNA: TGTGCCAGCAGCCACCATGACAGCCTCGGTTTTGAAGCTTTCTTT. As protein: CASSHHDSLGFEAFF.

The rearrangement links TRBV15 to TRBJ2-7; 8 nucleotides agree with TRBD1. Germline values: CDR1 LNHNV, CDR2 YYDKDF (reference sequence). J lost 4 bases, V lost 1 base, and 3 bases had no gene match. The CDR3 runs 14 residues. CDR3 residues: CATSRGQGSYEQYF. The CDR3 nucleotides are TGTGCCACCAGCAGAGGACAGGGGTCGTACGAGCAGTACTTC.

The gene calls are TRBV28 and TRBJ2-5; TRBD2 agrees at 7 bases. From germline, CDR1 is MDHEN and CDR2 SYDVKM. Trimming cost V 3 bases and J 9 bases; bases outside gene matches: 10. This CDR3 spans 14 amino acids. Here the CDR3 reads CASSLTPSREAQYF. The CDR3 DNA follows: TGTGCCAGCAGTTTGACCCCTTCCCGGGAGGCCCAGTACTTC.

The CDR3 bases are TGTGCTAGTGGTCCGCCGGGACTAGCGGGGGTCACAGATACGCAGTATTTT. Translation gives CASGPPGLAGVTDTQYF. The chain links TRBV12-5 to TRBJ2-3, with TRBD2 matching over 14 bases. CDR3 size: 17 residues. Germline loops: CDR1 LGHNT, CDR2 FRNRAP. Unmatched junction bases numbered 6, after V lost 5 bases and J lost 2 bases.

This clone was detected only once. The rearrangement uses TRBV20-1 and TRBJ2-7, with 16 bases identical to TRBD2. Germline V gene sequence: CDR1 DFQATT, CDR2 SNEGSKA (reference sequence). CDR3 length: 17 residues. V shed 3 bases and J 5 bases; nucleotides not matched to a gene: 10. The DNA for the CDR3 is TGCAGTGCTAGTAAGGGACTAGCGGGAGGGCCGAGGGACGAGCAGTACTTC. Translating it yields CSASKGLAGGPRDEQYF.

This clone was picked up a small number of times. This chain connects TRBV7-2 to TRBJ2-2, with TRBD2 matching 7 bases. Germline lookup yields CDR1 SGHTA and CDR2 FQGNSA. After removal of 6 bases from V and 15 bases from J, the junction contained 10 bases not matched to a gene. The CDR3 length is 12 residues. CDR3 DNA: TGTGCCAGCAGGAGGGAGGGAGGGTCAGTGTTTTTT. Translation: CASRREGGSVFF.

The V and J genes are TRBV19 and TRBJ2-2; the match to TRBD2 covers 10 bases. Germline CDR1 is LNHDA and CDR2 is SQIVND (reference sequence). The CDR3 has 14 residues. Losses at the gene ends were 4 bases for V and 6 bases for J; bases not matched to a gene: 2. The CDR3 DNA sequence: TGTGCCAGTAGTACCCTAGCGGGAGCCGGGGAGCTGTTTTTT. This codes for CASSTLAGAGELFF.

This clone was seen once. The chain employs TRBV28 and TRBJ2-7, with 7 bases matching TRBD2. Germline values: CDR1 MDHEN, CDR2 SYDVKM. Germline trimming cut 1 base from V and 1 base from J; bases unmatched to any gene: 7. The CDR3 contains 16 residues. As DNA, the CDR3 is TGTGCCAGCAGTTTATATTGGGCTAGCGGATCCTACGAGCAGTACTTC. It translates to CASSLYWASGSYEQYF. Combining the CDR3 with reference TRBV28 and TRBJ2-7 gives the whole variable domain DVKVTQSSRYLVKRTGEKVFLECVQDMDHENMFWYRQDPGLGLRLIYFSYDVKMKEKGDIPEGYSVSREKKERFSLILESASTNQTSMYLCASSLYWASGSYEQYFGPGTRLTVT.

This rearrangement joins TRBV2 to TRBJ1-5, with D possibly being TRBD1 (6 bases). Looked up from germline, CDR1 is SNHLY and CDR2 is FYNNEI. The CDR3 is made up of 13 amino acids. V lost 7 bases and J lost 4, with 11 bases in between. The CDR3 region is CASMRDTNQPQHF. CDR3 in DNA: TGTGCCAGCATGAGGGACACTAATCAGCCCCAGCATTTT.

This chain links TRBV19 with TRBJ1-4; perhaps TRBD1 as D (6 bases). Between the trimmed V and J ends, which lost 6 bases and 0 bases, there was a span of 11 bases. CDR3 length equals 15 residues. From germline, CDR1 is LNHDA and CDR2 SQIVND (reference sequence). The CDR3 DNA follows: TGTGCCAGTAGAGATACAGGGCCAACTAATGAAAAACTGTTTTTT. It codes for CASRDTGPTNEKLFF.

A few counts support this clone. CDR3 residues: CASSNDGIQGLQYF. CDR3 nucleotides: TGTGCCAGCAGCAACGATGGGATCCAGGGGCTGCAGTACTTC. The chain has TRBV11-2 and TRBJ2-7; D might be TRBD1 (6 bases). The CDR3 totals 14 residues. Trimming took 5 bases from V and 9 from J, leaving 20 bases between them. The germline gives CDR1 SGHAT, CDR2 FQNNGV.